This T cell receptor beta chain was captured by sequencing in a study of T-cell reconstitution after alpha-beta-depleted transplantation in children. Whole-study findings and limits: About two months after transplant, alpha-beta T cells reportedly came from several hundred expanded graft clones. Among T cells one year after transplant, newly produced cells accounted for most counts and diversity. From surviving recipient T cells and thymic progenitors came the high day-60 TCRbeta diversity observed in some patients.

Points on this clonotype: The antigen remains unidentified.

This sample's TCRbeta library carried unique molecular identifier barcodes. TCRdb analysed the PCR reads with MiXCR anew, one entry per CDR3 protein. This table has 800,000 to 1,000,000 distinct CDR3 sequences, around 30% appearing once. Germline V CDR1 and CDR2: SGHRS, YFSETQ. V shed 0 bases, J shed 1 base, and the junction held 10 bases outside the gene matches. This CDR3 region has 18 residues. The clonotype was recovered from a boy younger than two who had a stem cell transplant for SCID, so the T cells may come from the graft donor. The chain uses TRBV5-1 and TRBJ2-4, with 7 positions matching TRBD1. Sequenced material: PBMCs, mostly from graft donor cells, taken 360 days after TCRalphabeta/CD19-depleted stem cell transplant. CDR3 nucleotides: TGCGCCAGCAGCTTGGACGACCATATGACAGGGGCCAAAAACATTCAGTACTTC. Translation: CASSLDDHMTGAKNIQYF.